This T cell receptor beta chain was sequenced during a study of T cell responses to AZD1222 COVID-19 vaccine. Findings of the study overall: Most donors were white British, females outnumbered males, and clonal diversity was possibly underestimated. Researchers report vaccine-associated CD4 TCRs spanning spike, with dominance at 160-218 and 743-854. Spike-specific TCR repertoires showed rising breadth and depth after two AZD1222 doses. Only a handful of AZD1222 recipients tested seropositive at baseline.

A remark on this clone: Its antigen is as yet unknown.

Data came from immunoSEQ multiplex PCR; TCRdb stores just in-frame clones and leaves some out. The sample carries 150,000 to 200,000 clones, 70% to 90% recorded once. The V end lost 2 bases, the J end lost 0 bases, and 8 bases lay between the germline ends. Germline CDR1 and CDR2: MNHEY and SVGAGI. The CDR3 covers 16 residues. This clonotype was sampled from an adult who received the AZD1222 COVID-19 vaccine. Sequenced here: peripheral blood, sampled 28 days after the second AZD1222 dose. This chain joins TRBV6-5 and TRBJ1-6, with D unclear. CDR3 bases: TGTGCCAGCAGTTACGGGTCGAGCTCCTATAATTCACCCCTCCACTTT. It translates to CASSYGSSSYNSPLHF.